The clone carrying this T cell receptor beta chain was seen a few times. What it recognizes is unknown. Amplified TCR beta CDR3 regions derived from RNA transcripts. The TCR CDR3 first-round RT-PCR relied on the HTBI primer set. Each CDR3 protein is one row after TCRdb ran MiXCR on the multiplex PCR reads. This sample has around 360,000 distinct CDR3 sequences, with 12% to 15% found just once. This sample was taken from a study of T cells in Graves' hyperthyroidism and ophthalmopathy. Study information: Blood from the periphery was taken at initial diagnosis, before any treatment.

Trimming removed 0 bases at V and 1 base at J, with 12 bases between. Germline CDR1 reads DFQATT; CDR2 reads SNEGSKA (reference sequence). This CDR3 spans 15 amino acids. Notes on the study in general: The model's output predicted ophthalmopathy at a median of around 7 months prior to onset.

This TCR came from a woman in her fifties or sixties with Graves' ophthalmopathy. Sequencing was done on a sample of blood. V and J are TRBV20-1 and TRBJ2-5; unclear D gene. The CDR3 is CSARDGGRLQETQYF. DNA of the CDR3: TGCAGTGCTAGAGATGGTGGGCGGCTCCAAGAGACCCAGTACTTC.